A selection of T cell receptor beta chains follows, all from one sample in a study of cytomegalovirus exposure and HLA in healthy donors. Here immunoSEQ multiplex PCR was the method, and the copy in TCRdb shows in-frame clones only, minus some. The sample lists some 130,000 clones, more than 70% occurring once. Input material: PBMCs. The receptor set was obtained from a man younger than 40 in good health and CMV-seronegative. Each CDR3 is given with its conserved first and last residue. The D gene is left open where the match is weak. Only part of the rows carry a size: once, few, many, or a class if the clone is expanded.

d_gene: TRBD1; j_gene: TRBJ2-2; v_gene: TRBV27; abundance: .; CDR3aa: CASSLSGTGNTGELFF; CDR3nt: TGTGCCAGCAGTTTATCTGGGACAGGGAACACCGGGGAGCTGTTTTTT
d_gene: TRBD2; j_gene: TRBJ2-7; v_gene: TRBV27; abundance: .; CDR3aa: CASSLSGLRSYEQYF; CDR3nt: TGTGCCAGCAGTTTATCGGGACTACGCTCCTACGAGCAGTACTTC
d_gene: TRBD2; j_gene: TRBJ2-4; v_gene: TRBV7-9; abundance: .; CDR3aa: CASSWVGRDDIQYF; CDR3nt: TGTGCCAGCAGCTGGGTTGGGAGGGACGACATTCAGTACTTC
d_gene: .; j_gene: TRBJ2-1; v_gene: TRBV6-1; abundance: .; CDR3aa: CASTPGHNSYNEQFF; CDR3nt: TGTGCCAGCACCCCGGGACACAACTCCTACAATGAGCAGTTCTTC
d_gene: TRBD2; j_gene: TRBJ2-2; v_gene: TRBV19; abundance: few; CDR3aa: CASSAVREGTGELFF; CDR3nt: TGTGCCAGTAGCGCTGTCCGGGAGGGCACCGGGGAGCTGTTTTTT
d_gene: .; j_gene: TRBJ2-3; v_gene: TRBV5-6; abundance: .; CDR3aa: CASSLLGGPQSTDTQYF; CDR3nt: TGTGCCAGCAGCTTGCTCGGGGGGCCCCAAAGCACAGATACGCAGTATTTT
d_gene: .; j_gene: TRBJ1-2; v_gene: TRBV5-4; abundance: few; CDR3aa: CANHRAGVNYGYTF; CDR3nt: TGTGCCAACCACAGGGCGGGCGTCAACTATGGCTACACCTTC
d_gene: TRBD2; j_gene: TRBJ2-5; v_gene: TRBV4-1; abundance: .; CDR3aa: CASSQVDGGVETQYF; CDR3nt: TGCGCCAGCAGCCAAGTTGACGGGGGGGTGGAGACCCAGTACTTC
d_gene: TRBD1; j_gene: TRBJ2-2; v_gene: TRBV7-3; abundance: .; CDR3aa: CASSLRLVSGQGVTGELFF; CDR3nt: TGTGCCAGCAGCTTACGGCTGGTGTCGGGACAGGGGGTGACCGGGGAGCTGTTTTTT
d_gene: .; j_gene: TRBJ2-1; v_gene: TRBV7-9; abundance: .; CDR3aa: CASSPKASPLFYNEQFF; CDR3nt: TGTGCCAGCAGCCCAAAGGCTAGCCCTCTCTTCTACAATGAGCAGTTCTTC
d_gene: TRBD2; j_gene: TRBJ2-1; v_gene: TRBV27; abundance: .; CDR3aa: CASSLNPGGSSYNEQFF; CDR3nt: TGTGCCAGCAGTTTAAATCCGGGGGGGAGCTCCTACAATGAGCAGTTCTTC
d_gene: .; j_gene: TRBJ2-7; v_gene: TRBV5-1; abundance: few; CDR3aa: CASSPEGGAPYEQYF; CDR3nt: TGCGCCAGCAGCCCGGAGGGGGGGGCCCCCTACGAGCAGTACTTC
d_gene: .; j_gene: TRBJ2-1; v_gene: TRBV5-1; abundance: once; CDR3aa: CASSLGLDFDQFF; CDR3nt: TGCGCCAGCAGCTTGGGACTGGACTTTGATCAGTTCTTC
d_gene: .; j_gene: TRBJ1-1; v_gene: TRBV25-1; abundance: .; CDR3aa: CASRGDDTEAFF; CDR3nt: TGTGCCAGCAGAGGAGACGACACTGAAGCTTTCTTT
d_gene: .; j_gene: TRBJ1-4; v_gene: TRBV27; abundance: .; CDR3aa: CASKIHGGGNEKLFF; CDR3nt: TGTGCCAGCAAAATACACGGAGGCGGCAATGAAAAACTGTTTTTT
d_gene: .; j_gene: TRBJ1-2; v_gene: TRBV6-5; abundance: .; CDR3aa: CASSRLQGGYGYTF; CDR3nt: TGTGCCAGCAGCCGCCTCCAGGGTGGCTATGGCTACACCTTC
d_gene: TRBD1; j_gene: TRBJ2-2; v_gene: TRBV10-1; abundance: .; CDR3aa: CASSAQTGGTGELFF; CDR3nt: TGCGCCAGCAGTGCCCAGACAGGGGGCACCGGGGAGCTGTTTTTT
d_gene: TRBD1; j_gene: TRBJ1-5; v_gene: TRBV10-3; abundance: .; CDR3aa: CAISRTGDNQPQHF; CDR3nt: TGTGCCATCAGCAGGACAGGGGACAATCAGCCCCAGCATTTT
d_gene: .; j_gene: TRBJ1-1; v_gene: TRBV5-1; abundance: few; CDR3aa: CASSLSQGSTEAFF; CDR3nt: TGCGCCAGCAGCTTGTCTCAGGGCTCTACTGAAGCTTTCTTT
d_gene: TRBD1; j_gene: TRBJ1-1; v_gene: TRBV2; abundance: .; CDR3aa: CATKDRDVSTEAFF; CDR3nt: TGTGCCACCAAAGACAGGGATGTATCCACTGAAGCTTTCTTT
d_gene: .; j_gene: TRBJ1-4; v_gene: TRBV10-3; abundance: .; CDR3aa: CAISGTEGNEKLFF; CDR3nt: TGTGCCATCAGTGGGACGGAGGGGAATGAAAAACTGTTTTTT
d_gene: .; j_gene: TRBJ2-7; v_gene: TRBV5-1; abundance: .; CDR3aa: CASSATPTQTRDEQYF; CDR3nt: TGCGCCAGCAGCGCCACACCGACTCAAACCCGCGACGAGCAGTACTTC
d_gene: .; j_gene: TRBJ1-5; v_gene: TRBV29-1; abundance: .; CDR3aa: CSVGQQWQPQHF; CDR3nt: TGCAGCGTTGGACAGCAATGGCAGCCCCAGCATTTT
d_gene: TRBD2; j_gene: TRBJ2-1; v_gene: TRBV5-4; abundance: .; CDR3aa: CASSLIKREGRNYNEQFF; CDR3nt: TGTGCCAGCAGCTTAATCAAGCGGGAGGGCCGCAACTACAATGAGCAGTTCTTC
d_gene: TRBD2; j_gene: TRBJ2-3; v_gene: TRBV14; abundance: .; CDR3aa: CASSQRRTSLGRTSTDTQYF; CDR3nt: TGTGCCAGCAGCCAACGACGGACTAGCTTGGGTCGCACTAGCACAGATACGCAGTATTTT
d_gene: TRBD2; j_gene: TRBJ2-7; v_gene: TRBV5-4; abundance: .; CDR3aa: CASSRPVAGGVYEQYF; CDR3nt: TGTGCCAGCAGCCGGCCAGTAGCGGGAGGTGTCTACGAGCAGTACTTC
d_gene: .; j_gene: TRBJ2-5; v_gene: TRBV11-2; abundance: .; CDR3aa: CASSLNGGIGETQYF; CDR3nt: TGTGCCAGCAGCTTAAATGGCGGGATAGGAGAGACCCAGTACTTC
d_gene: .; j_gene: TRBJ1-5; v_gene: TRBV27; abundance: .; CDR3aa: CASSFARAQPQHF; CDR3nt: TGTGCCAGCAGTTTCGCCAGGGCTCAGCCCCAGCATTTT
d_gene: .; j_gene: TRBJ2-3; v_gene: TRBV2; abundance: .; CDR3aa: CASSATGVGTDTQYF; CDR3nt: TGTGCCAGCAGTGCAACGGGAGTAGGAACAGATACGCAGTATTTT
d_gene: TRBD1; j_gene: TRBJ2-1; v_gene: TRBV29-1; abundance: few; CDR3aa: CSVGQGTYNEQFF; CDR3nt: TGCAGCGTTGGACAGGGGACCTACAATGAGCAGTTCTTC
d_gene: TRBD2; j_gene: TRBJ2-1; v_gene: TRBV7-2; abundance: .; CDR3aa: CASSYKREVYNEQFF; CDR3nt: TGTGCCAGCAGCTACAAGCGGGAGGTGTACAATGAGCAGTTCTTC
d_gene: .; j_gene: TRBJ1-1; v_gene: TRBV5-1; abundance: .; CDR3aa: CASSLEIGAGNSEAFF; CDR3nt: TGCGCCAGCAGCTTGGAAATCGGGGCGGGAAATTCTGAAGCTTTCTTT
d_gene: TRBD2; j_gene: TRBJ2-1; v_gene: TRBV7-9; abundance: .; CDR3aa: CSSSLVLAGGDNEQFF; CDR3nt: TGTTCCAGCAGCTTAGTCCTAGCGGGAGGGGACAATGAGCAGTTCTTC
d_gene: .; j_gene: TRBJ1-2; v_gene: TRBV21-1; abundance: .; CDR3aa: CASSAGQAGGSNGYTF; CDR3nt: TGTGCCAGCAGCGCAGGACAGGCGGGGGGAAGTAATGGCTACACCTTC
d_gene: TRBD1; j_gene: TRBJ2-7; v_gene: TRBV30; abundance: once; CDR3aa: CAWSRRQGGPPISYEQYF; CDR3nt: TGTGCCTGGAGTAGGAGACAGGGGGGCCCCCCTATCTCCTACGAGCAGTACTTC
d_gene: TRBD2; j_gene: TRBJ2-1; v_gene: TRBV9; abundance: .; CDR3aa: CASSKTSGSPLYNEQFF; CDR3nt: TGTGCCAGCAGCAAGACTAGCGGGAGCCCCCTATACAATGAGCAGTTCTTC
d_gene: .; j_gene: TRBJ1-2; v_gene: TRBV7-9; abundance: .; CDR3aa: CASSSNLAVPNYGYTF; CDR3nt: TGTGCCAGCAGCAGTAATCTCGCAGTTCCTAACTATGGCTACACCTTC
d_gene: TRBD2; j_gene: TRBJ2-1; v_gene: TRBV5-4; abundance: .; CDR3aa: CASSLDGRSSYNEQFF; CDR3nt: TGTGCCAGCAGCTTGGACGGGAGGAGCTCCTACAATGAGCAGTTCTTC
d_gene: TRBD2; j_gene: TRBJ2-4; v_gene: TRBV28; abundance: few; CDR3aa: CASSLSGTRSIAKNIQYF; CDR3nt: TGTGCCAGCAGTTTGTCCGGGACTAGGTCGATAGCCAAAAACATTCAGTACTTC
d_gene: .; j_gene: TRBJ2-7; v_gene: TRBV6-5; abundance: .; CDR3aa: CASSYAVSYEQYF; CDR3nt: TGTGCCAGCAGTTACGCAGTCTCCTACGAGCAGTACTTC
d_gene: .; j_gene: TRBJ2-2; v_gene: TRBV5-8; abundance: .; CDR3aa: CASSIWGSENTGELFF; CDR3nt: TGTGCCAGCAGCATATGGGGCTCCGAGAACACCGGGGAGCTGTTTTTT
d_gene: .; j_gene: TRBJ2-1; v_gene: TRBV6-1; abundance: .; CDR3aa: CASRAPGSYNEQFF; CDR3nt: TGTGCCAGCAGAGCGCCCGGCTCCTACAATGAGCAGTTCTTC
d_gene: .; j_gene: TRBJ2-6; v_gene: TRBV2; abundance: .; CDR3aa: CAITDSFSGANVLTF; CDR3nt: TGTGCCATCACGGACAGCTTCTCTGGGGCCAACGTCCTGACTTTC
d_gene: .; j_gene: TRBJ1-1; v_gene: TRBV6-5; abundance: .; CDR3aa: CASSPRPLNTEAFF; CDR3nt: TGTGCCAGCAGCCCTAGACCACTGAACACTGAAGCTTTCTTT
d_gene: .; j_gene: TRBJ2-1; v_gene: TRBV25-1; abundance: .; CDR3aa: CASSEGGGGPRDEQFF; CDR3nt: TGTGCCAGCAGTGAAGGAGGGGGAGGGCCTAGGGATGAGCAGTTCTTC
d_gene: .; j_gene: TRBJ2-3; v_gene: TRBV7-3; abundance: .; CDR3aa: CASSLFKPPGTQYF; CDR3nt: TGTGCCAGCAGCTTATTTAAGCCACCGGGTACGCAGTATTTT
d_gene: .; j_gene: TRBJ2-5; v_gene: TRBV19; abundance: .; CDR3aa: CASSRQSSQETQYF; CDR3nt: TGTGCCAGTAGTAGGCAGTCCTCCCAAGAGACCCAGTACTTC
d_gene: .; j_gene: TRBJ2-2; v_gene: TRBV10-3; abundance: .; CDR3aa: CAISFGGNTGELFF; CDR3nt: TGTGCCATCTCCTTCGGGGGAAACACCGGGGAGCTGTTTTTT
d_gene: TRBD2; j_gene: TRBJ2-3; v_gene: TRBV2; abundance: few; CDR3aa: CASSTSGSVSDTQYF; CDR3nt: TGTGCCAGCAGTACTAGCGGGAGTGTTTCAGATACGCAGTATTTT
d_gene: TRBD1; j_gene: TRBJ2-7; v_gene: TRBV2; abundance: .; CDR3aa: CASRGTGKAYEQYF; CDR3nt: TGTGCCAGCAGAGGGACAGGGAAGGCCTACGAGCAGTACTTC
d_gene: .; j_gene: TRBJ2-4; v_gene: TRBV18; abundance: .; CDR3aa: CASSPLVENIQYF; CDR3nt: TGTGCCAGCTCACCTCTAGTGGAAAACATTCAGTACTTC
d_gene: .; j_gene: TRBJ2-3; v_gene: TRBV6-1; abundance: .; CDR3aa: CASSEFTGGGTDTQYF; CDR3nt: TGTGCCAGCAGCGAATTTACAGGAGGGGGCACAGATACGCAGTATTTT
d_gene: TRBD2; j_gene: TRBJ2-2; v_gene: TRBV18; abundance: .; CDR3aa: CASSLLAGESGELFF; CDR3nt: TGTGCCAGCTCACTCCTAGCGGGAGAAAGCGGGGAGCTGTTTTTT
d_gene: .; j_gene: TRBJ1-2; v_gene: TRBV18; abundance: once; CDR3aa: CASSPRVEGYYGYTF; CDR3nt: TGTGCCAGCTCACCTAGGGTCGAGGGTTACTATGGCTACACCTTC
d_gene: .; j_gene: TRBJ2-3; v_gene: TRBV28; abundance: .; CDR3aa: CASSFVGGGGTDTQYF; CDR3nt: TGTGCCAGCAGTTTTGTGGGAGGGGGGGGCACAGATACGCAGTATTTT